The 32 T cell receptor beta chains presented below share a single source sample, sequenced in a study of cytomegalovirus exposure and HLA in healthy donors. Amplification used 60 Vbeta primers and 13 Jbeta primers. Measured with immunoSEQ multiplex PCR; TCRdb has only the in-frame clones, and not every one. The sample yields fewer than 250,000 clones, more than 85% seen once. Sample: PBMCs. The source of these receptors is a woman between 18 and 30 years old in good health and CMV-seronegative.

The rearrangement uses TRBV6-6 and TRBJ2-7, with 7 bases that match TRBD1. V lost 6 bases, J lost 7 bases, and 12 bases stayed unmatched. There are 14 residues in the CDR3. Germline CDR1 is MNHNY and CDR2 is SVGAGI (reference sequence). The CDR3 spells CASSRQGASWEQYF. The CDR3 DNA reads as TGTGCCAGCAGCCGACAGGGTGCCTCTTGGGAGCAGTACTTC.

The chain carries TRBV7-2 and TRBJ2-3; perhaps TRBD2 as D (5 bases). Germline lookup yields CDR1 SGHTA and CDR2 FQGNSA. The CDR3 has 11 amino acids. Trimming left V 4 bases short and J 7 bases short, with 6 bases between. The CDR3 bases are TGTGCCAGCAGCTCGGGGTATACGCAGTATTTT. As protein: CASSSGYTQYF. Full variable domain (outside the CDR3, taken from reference TRBV7-2 and TRBJ2-3): GAGVSQSPSNKVTEKGKDVELRCDPISGHTALYWYRQSLGQGLEFLIYFQGNSAPDKSGLPSDRFSAERTGGSVSTLTIQRTQQEDSAVYLCASSSGYTQYFGPGTRLTVL.

Here the CDR3 reads CASSQDGQGIWETQYF. CDR3 DNA: TGCGCCAGCAGCCAAGACGGCCAGGGGATTTGGGAGACCCAGTACTTC. The V gene is TRBV4-3, the J gene TRBJ2-5; perhaps TRBD1 as D (6 bases). CDR3 length: 16 residues. Looked up from germline, CDR1 is LGHNA and CDR2 is YSLEER. V shed 0 bases and J shed 5 bases, with 16 bases lying between them.

This clone has a single count. V gene TRBV27 combines with J gene TRBJ2-6; TRBD2 matches 7 bases. There are 18 residues in the CDR3. J gave up 0 bases and V 5 bases, and 10 bases lay outside the gene matches. In germline, CDR1 is MNHEY, CDR2 SMNVEV (reference sequence). The DNA of the CDR3 is TGTGCCAGCAGTCCGCTATTGGGGGGGTACTCTGGGGCCAACGTCCTGACTTTC. Translation gives CASSPLLGGYSGANVLTF.

The V gene is TRBV30, the J gene TRBJ1-2; TRBD1 aligns across 8 bases. The CDR3 has 12 amino acids. V lost 4 bases and J lost 10; bases outside the gene matches: 8. Per germline, CDR1 GTSNPN and CDR2 SVGIG (reference sequence). CDR3 nucleotides: TGTGCCTGGACAGGGGGCCCCGGCTCCTACACCTTC. Protein product: CAWTGGPGSYTF.

V is TRBV7-6 and J is TRBJ2-7; TRBD1 agrees at 7 bases. The germline V gene has CDR1 SGHVS and CDR2 FNYEAQ. Losses at the gene ends were 5 bases for V and 6 bases for J; bases not matched to a gene: 10. This CDR3 contains 14 residues. CDR3 nucleotides: TGTGCCAGCAGCCCCATCGAGGCAGGGGGCGAGCAGTACTTC. It codes for CASSPIEAGGEQYF.

The chain links TRBV7-3 to TRBJ2-5; D might be TRBD2 (6 bases). The germline CDR1 and CDR2 sequences are SGHTA and FQGTGA. The CDR3 is 14 amino acids. Deletions cut 4 bases from V and 2 bases from J, with 11 bases between. The DNA for the CDR3 is TGTGCCAGCAGCTACGGACTACTTCAAGAGACCCAGTACTTC. It encodes CASSYGLLQETQYF.

The V and J genes are TRBV19 and TRBJ2-7; D is perhaps TRBD1 (6 bases). CDR1 and CDR2 (germline): LNHDA, SQIVND (reference sequence). With 7 bases removed from V and 0 bases from J, the gap between germline ends came to 13 bases. This CDR3 is 14 amino acids long. The CDR3 bases are TGTGCCAGTAAGCCAGGGGTCAGCTCCTACGAGCAGTACTTC. This encodes CASKPGVSSYEQYF.

The chain is built from TRBV7-9 and TRBJ1-3, with a weak D call TRBD1 (5 bases). The V end was cut by 5 bases, the J end by 8 bases, with 10 bases between. This CDR3 region has 12 residues. Per the germline V gene, CDR1 is SEHNR and CDR2 is FQNEAQ (reference sequence). DNA for the CDR3: TGTGCCAGCAGCCGGGGGGGGGACACCATATATTTT. Protein sequence: CASSRGGDTIYF. The entire variable domain, with the rest obtained from reference TRBV7-9 and TRBJ1-3, is as follows: DTGVSQNPRHKITKRGQNVTFRCDPISEHNRLYWYRQTLGQGPEFLTYFQNEAQLEKSRLLSDRFSAERPKGSFSTLEIQRTEQGDSAMYLCASSRGGDTIYFGEGSWLTVV.

The chain has TRBV6-5 and TRBJ1-5, with 12 bases lining up with TRBD1. Trimming cost V 6 bases and J 4 bases; bases outside gene matches: 4. Per germline, CDR1 MNHEY and CDR2 SVGAGI. The CDR3 sequence is 15 residues long. CDR3 amino acids: CASSSGQGANQPQHF. The DNA of the CDR3 is TGTGCCAGCAGCTCGGGACAGGGGGCGAATCAGCCCCAGCATTTT.

The rearrangement uses TRBV19 and TRBJ1-5; D unclear. CDR1 LNHDA and CDR2 SQIVND come from the germline V gene (reference sequence). The CDR3 is 13 residues long. V lost 5 bases and J lost 0, with 5 bases in between. CDR3 in DNA: TGTGCCAGTAGTGCCTATAGCAATCAGCCCCAGCATTTT. Translation: CASSAYSNQPQHF.

The chain carries TRBV7-9 and TRBJ1-3, with D possibly TRBD1 on 6 matching bases. From germline, CDR1 is SEHNR and CDR2 FQNEAQ (reference sequence). Trimming cost V 3 bases and J 2 bases, with 11 bases left between them. The CDR3 length is 15 residues. The CDR3 here is CASSFRGGPGNTIYF. CDR3 nucleotides: TGTGCCAGCAGCTTTCGCGGGGGCCCTGGAAACACCATATATTTT. Full variable domain (rest looked up from reference TRBV7-9 and TRBJ1-3): DTGVSQNPRHKITKRGQNVTFRCDPISEHNRLYWYRQTLGQGPEFLTYFQNEAQLEKSRLLSDRFSAERPKGSFSTLEIQRTEQGDSAMYLCASSFRGGPGNTIYFGEGSWLTVV.

The chain recombines TRBV20-1 with TRBJ1-1, with D possibly matching TRBD1 (6 bases). The CDR3 sequence is 10 residues long. Trimming took 6 bases from V and 11 from J, leaving 13 bases between them. Germline V CDR1 and CDR2: DFQATT, SNEGSKA (reference sequence). The CDR3 nucleotides are TGCAGTGCACGGGGGGCGCTGGCTTTCTTT. Its translation is CSARGALAFF.

This clone was found a few times. DNA for the CDR3: TGCGCCAGCAGCTCCGGCCCGTGGGCAGGGGAAGAAAAACTGTTTTTT. Its translation: CASSSGPWAGEEKLFF. The genes are TRBV5-1 and TRBJ1-4; TRBD1 might be the D (6 bases). This CDR3 contains 16 residues. The V and J ends lost 3 bases and 8 bases respectively, with 20 bases between them. Germline values: CDR1 SGHRS, CDR2 YFSETQ.

Written as DNA, the CDR3 is TGTGCCATCAGTGACAGGGGGGAAAACATTCAGTACTTC. Its protein product is CAISDRGENIQYF. V usage is TRBV10-3 and J usage is TRBJ2-4, with D tentatively TRBD1 (7 bases). The length of the CDR3 is 13 residues. V was pared by 3 bases and J by 5 bases, with 8 bases between. Germline lookup yields CDR1 ENHRY and CDR2 SYGVKD.

The chain is built from TRBV6-5 and TRBJ1-1; D is unresolved. Germline CDR1 reads MNHEY; CDR2 reads SVGAGI. CDR3 length equals 15 residues. V lost 3 bases and J lost 5, with 16 bases in between. The CDR3 protein is CASSYARGIKTEAFF. The CDR3 bases are TGTGCCAGCAGTTATGCCCGAGGTATAAAGACTGAAGCTTTCTTT.

The V call is TRBV6-6, the J call TRBJ1-2, with 9 bases lining up with TRBD1. V shed 1 base and J 8 bases; nucleotides not matched to a gene: 8. The germline V gene has CDR1 MNHNY and CDR2 SVGAGI (reference sequence). This CDR3 is 15 amino acids long. This CDR3 is CASSYLIRDREGYTF. In DNA form, the CDR3 reads TGTGCCAGCAGTTACTTGATCCGGGACAGGGAAGGCTACACCTTC.

The chain joins TRBV9 to TRBJ2-7; TRBD2 agrees at 11 bases. With V trimmed by 0 bases and J by 2 bases, 4 bases remained unmatched. CDR1 is SGDLS, CDR2 YYNGEE, per germline. The CDR3 covers 16 residues. CDR3 sequence: CASSVGATSGTYEQYF. The CDR3 DNA is TGTGCCAGCAGCGTAGGGGCGACTAGCGGGACCTACGAGCAGTACTTC.

V gene TRBV7-9 combines with J gene TRBJ1-6; D may be TRBD1 (5 bases). The germline V and J ends were trimmed by 3 bases and 8 bases, with 14 bases remaining between them. Per germline, CDR1 SEHNR and CDR2 FQNEAQ (reference sequence). CDR3 length: 15 amino acids. CDR3 DNA sequence: TGTGCCAGCAGCTTTGGGGGACTCACCCATTCACCCCTCCACTTT. Its protein product is CASSFGGLTHSPLHF.

The chain couples TRBV25-1 to TRBJ2-3; D remains ambiguous. CDR3 size: 15 residues. Germline V CDR1 and CDR2: MGHDK, SYGVNS. V lost 1 base, J lost 1 base, and 9 bases lay in between. The CDR3 here is CASSESSTGTDTQYF. DNA for the CDR3: TGTGCCAGCAGTGAATCCTCCACGGGCACAGATACGCAGTATTTT.

The J gene is TRBJ1-1, the V gene TRBV28; D is uncertain. Trimming removed 6 bases at V and 2 bases at J, with 16 bases between. This CDR3 contains 15 residues. Germline CDR1 is MDHEN and CDR2 is SYDVKM. CDR3 nucleotides: TGTGCCAGCAGCTTACCCTCGACACCTAACACTGAAGCTTTCTTT. Translating gives CASSLPSTPNTEAFF.

The chain joins TRBV7-2 to TRBJ2-1; perhaps TRBD2 as D (6 bases). This CDR3 has 16 residues. CDR1 and CDR2 from the germline V gene are SGHTA and FQGNSA. V lost 2 bases and J lost 7, with 18 bases in between. CDR3 in amino acids: CASSLTDGRNGNEQFF. Written as DNA, the CDR3 is TGTGCCAGCAGCTTAACGGACGGGAGAAATGGGAATGAGCAGTTCTTC.

Only one count was recorded for this clone. The same CDR3 is also encoded by other DNA sequences in this sample. The J gene is TRBJ1-2, the V gene TRBV4-1; D is perhaps TRBD1 (6 bases). Germline V gives CDR1 MGHRA, CDR2 YSYEKL. V lost 3 bases and J lost 0, with 26 bases in between. The length of the CDR3 is 20 residues. CDR3 region: CASSHGRGIRQDLSNYGYTF. CDR3 nucleotides: TGCGCCAGCAGCCATGGAAGGGGGATTAGACAGGACCTATCTAACTATGGCTACACCTTC.

This clone has only a few counts. V usage is TRBV6-1 and J usage is TRBJ1-5; TRBD1 is a possible D gene (5 bases). This CDR3 contains 13 residues. V shed 6 bases and J shed 4 bases, with 10 bases lying between them. Germline V gives CDR1 MNHNS, CDR2 SASEGT. This chain's CDR3 is CASRDDRNQPQHF. CDR3 bases: TGTGCCAGCAGAGACGACAGAAATCAGCCCCAGCATTTT.

This rearrangement joins TRBV18 to TRBJ1-5, with D perhaps TRBD1 (5 bases). Deletions cut 6 bases from V and 1 base from J, with 19 bases between. The CDR3 spans 17 residues. CDR1 and CDR2 from the germline V gene are KGHSH and LQKENI. CDR3 sequence: CASSRTRGDKSNQPQHF. The CDR3 DNA reads as TGTGCCAGCTCTCGTACAAGGGGCGATAAAAGCAATCAGCCCCAGCATTTT.

The chain recombines TRBV5-1 with TRBJ1-4; tentatively, D is TRBD1 (5 bases). The CDR3 consists of 14 residues. V was shortened by 0 bases and J by 7 bases, with 10 bases between the two germline ends. Germline V gene data show CDR1 as SGHRS and CDR2 as YFSETQ. CDR3 residues: CASSLGQGPEKLFF. CDR3 coding DNA: TGCGCCAGCAGCTTGGGGCAGGGCCCTGAAAAACTGTTTTTT. Using reference TRBV5-1 and TRBJ1-4 for the parts outside the CDR3, the full variable domain is KAGVTQTPRYLIKTRGQQVTLSCSPISGHRSVSWYQQTPGQGLQFLFEYFSETQRNKGNFPGRFSGRQFSNSRSEMNVSTLELGDSALYLCASSLGQGPEKLFFGSGTQLSVL.

The chain uses TRBV7-2 and TRBJ2-1; no firm D call. Trimming took off 2 bases at V and 0 bases at J, with 5 bases between the two ends. Germline lookup yields CDR1 SGHTA and CDR2 FQGNSA. This CDR3 is 14 amino acids long. The CDR3 region has the DNA TGTGCCAGCAGCTTACCCTCCTCCTACAATGAGCAGTTCTTC. As protein: CASSLPSSYNEQFF.

The chain links TRBV12-5 to TRBJ1-5; D remains ambiguous. This CDR3 has 17 residues. Germline lookup yields CDR1 LGHNT and CDR2 FRNRAP. The germline V and J ends were trimmed by 2 bases and 7 bases, with 21 bases remaining between them. DNA for the CDR3: TGTGCTAGTGGTTTGCAAGGAGAGTGGAGCCATAGCCAGCCCCAGCATTTT. The encoded protein is CASGLQGEWSHSQPQHF.

The V gene is TRBV5-1, the J gene TRBJ1-2; D remains unclear. CDR1 SGHRS and CDR2 YFSETQ come from the germline V gene. This CDR3 contains 13 residues. V lost 2 bases and J lost 6, with 11 bases in between. Written as DNA, the CDR3 is TGCGCCAGCAGCTTTGAGGGTTCGAATGGCTACACCTTC. Protein product: CASSFEGSNGYTF.

As to this clone: This same CDR3 is encoded by further DNA sequences in the sample. The chain combines TRBV5-1 with TRBJ1-2, with 7 bases identical to TRBD1. With V trimmed by 0 bases and J by 0 bases, 14 bases remained unmatched. The CDR3 spans 19 residues. Germline V gene lookup returns CDR1 SGHRS and CDR2 YFSETQ. This chain's CDR3 is CASSLGAALDRRANYGYTF. The CDR3 DNA reads as TGCGCCAGCAGCTTGGGGGCTGCCTTGGACAGGAGGGCTAACTATGGCTACACCTTC. Based on the CDR3 plus reference TRBV5-1 and TRBJ1-2, the full variable domain is KAGVTQTPRYLIKTRGQQVTLSCSPISGHRSVSWYQQTPGQGLQFLFEYFSETQRNKGNFPGRFSGRQFSNSRSEMNVSTLELGDSALYLCASSLGAALDRRANYGYTFGSGTRLTVV.

This sequence joins TRBV10-3 and TRBJ2-7; TRBD2 agrees at 9 bases. Germline-derived CDR1 and CDR2 are ENHRY and SYGVKD. Trimming at V came to 5 bases and at J to 3 bases, leaving 11 bases not matched to a gene. CDR3 length equals 16 residues. CDR3 bases: TGTGCCATCAGTCCCCAAACTAGGCGGGAGGGCTACGAGCAGTACTTC. Translation: CAISPQTRREGYEQYF.

The CDR3 loop reads CASTPYGGGYGYTF. The CDR3 bases are TGTGCCAGTACCCCGTACGGGGGGGGCTATGGCTACACCTTC. This sequence joins TRBV19 and TRBJ1-2, with D possibly TRBD1 on 5 matching bases. V was trimmed by 7 bases and J by 4 bases, leaving 16 bases between them. The length of the CDR3 is 14 residues. Germline lookup yields CDR1 LNHDA and CDR2 SQIVND (reference sequence).